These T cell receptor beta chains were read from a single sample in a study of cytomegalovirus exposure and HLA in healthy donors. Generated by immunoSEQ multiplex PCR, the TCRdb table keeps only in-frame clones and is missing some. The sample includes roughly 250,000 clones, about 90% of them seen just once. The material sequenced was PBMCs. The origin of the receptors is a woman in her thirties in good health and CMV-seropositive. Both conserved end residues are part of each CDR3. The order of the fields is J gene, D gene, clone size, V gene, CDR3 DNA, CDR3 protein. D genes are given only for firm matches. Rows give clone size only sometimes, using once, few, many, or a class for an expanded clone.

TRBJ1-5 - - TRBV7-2 TGTGCCAGCAGCTTACTGACCGGGAATCAGCCCCAGCATTTT CASSLLTGNQPQHF
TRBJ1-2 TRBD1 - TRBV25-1 TGTGCCAGCAGTAGTTGGGAACAGGGGGTTAACTATGGCTACACCTTC CASSSWEQGVNYGYTF
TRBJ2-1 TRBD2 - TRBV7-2 TGTGCCAGCAGCTTAGTCGGAACTAGCGGATACAATGAGCAGTTCTTC CASSLVGTSGYNEQFF
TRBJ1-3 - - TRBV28 TGTGCCAGCAGTTTAGCGGGGACTGGAAACACCATATATTTT CASSLAGTGNTIYF
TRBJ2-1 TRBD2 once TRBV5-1 TGCGCCAGCAAGCGGGACCCTTCGACCAATGAGCAGTTCTTC CASKRDPSTNEQFF
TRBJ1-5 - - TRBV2 TGTGCCAGCAGTGAAGCGTTGGCGGTTAGCAATCAGCCCCAGCATTTT CASSEALAVSNQPQHF
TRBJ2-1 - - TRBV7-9 TGTGCCAGCAGGGGAGAGGGTAGATATGAGCAGTTCTTC CASRGEGRYEQFF
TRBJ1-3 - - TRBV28 TGTGCCAGCACCCTTCAGCAGGACATCTACTCTGGAAACACCATATATTTT CASTLQQDIYSGNTIYF
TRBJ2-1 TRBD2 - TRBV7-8 TGTGCCAGCAGCCTGGGACTAGCGAACTACAATGAGCAGTTCTTC CASSLGLANYNEQFF
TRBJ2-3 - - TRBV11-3 TGTGCCAGCAGCTCGGGACTTCGAGCAGATACGCAGTATTTT CASSSGLRADTQYF
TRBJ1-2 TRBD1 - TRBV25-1 TGTGCCAGCAGTGAATACCGACAGGGCTGGGGGTTGGTTAGCGGCTACACCTTC CASSEYRQGWGLVSGYTF
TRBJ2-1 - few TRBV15 TGTGCCACATTAGACGGGACTCCTAATCACAGTGAGCAGTTCTTC CATLDGTPNHSEQFF
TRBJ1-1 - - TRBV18 TGTGCCAGCTCTCGCACCGGGGAGGGCACTGAAGCTTTCTTT CASSRTGEGTEAFF
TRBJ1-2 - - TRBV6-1 TGTGCCAGCACCCGGGCGGGAGCCTTCTACGGCTACACCTTC CASTRAGAFYGYTF
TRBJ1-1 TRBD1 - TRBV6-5 TGTGCCAGCAGCCCGGACAGGGGGCAAGCTTTCTTT CASSPDRGQAFF
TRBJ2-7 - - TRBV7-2 TGTGCCAGCAGCTTAAACAGGGTTGTCAACGAGCAGTACTTC CASSLNRVVNEQYF
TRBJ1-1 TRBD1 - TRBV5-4 TGTGCCAGCAGCTTAGACAGGGGGGGGACTGAAGCTTTCTTT CASSLDRGGTEAFF
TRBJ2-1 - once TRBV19 TGTGCCAGTAGTAGGTCCCGGGGTGAGCAGTTCTTC CASSRSRGEQFF
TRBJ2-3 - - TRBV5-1 TGCGCCAGCAGCTTGGAAGGAGTCACAGATACGCAGTATTTT CASSLEGVTDTQYF
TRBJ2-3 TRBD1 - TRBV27 TGTGCCAGCAGTCTTGGGACAGGGGGGGAGGATACGCAGTATTTT CASSLGTGGEDTQYF
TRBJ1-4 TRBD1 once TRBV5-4 TGTGCCAGCAGCTTGGGGGGGACAGGGCGCGAAAAACTGTTTTTT CASSLGGTGREKLFF
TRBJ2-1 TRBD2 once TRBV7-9 TGTGCCAGCAGCTCCCTAGCGGGAGGTTCCTACAATGAGCAGTTCTTC CASSSLAGGSYNEQFF
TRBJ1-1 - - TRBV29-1 TGCAGCGCCCGGGACTTTAAGATTTCCACTGAAGCTTTCTTT CSARDFKISTEAFF
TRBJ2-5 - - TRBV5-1 TGCGCCAGCAGCTTCGAAGCGGGAAGGGGGGAGACCCAGTACTTC CASSFEAGRGETQYF
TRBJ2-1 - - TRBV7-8 TGTGCCAGCAGCTTCCTGTTTATGGGGGGCTCCTACAATGAGCAGTTCTTC CASSFLFMGGSYNEQFF
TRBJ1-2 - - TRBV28 TGTGCCAGCAGTTCGACAAGGGGTCTCCCCCGGGGAGGTAACTATGGCTACACCTTC CASSSTRGLPRGGNYGYTF
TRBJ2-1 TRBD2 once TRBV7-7 TGTGCTAGCAGCTTAGGGGCTAGCGGTAATGAGCAGTTCTTC CASSLGASGNEQFF
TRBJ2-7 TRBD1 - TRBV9 TGTGCCAGCAGCTCAGGAACAGGGGTCGAGCAGTACTTC CASSSGTGVEQYF
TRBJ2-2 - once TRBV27 TGTGCCAGCAGTTCCGGGGAGACCGGGGAGCTGTTTTTT CASSSGETGELFF
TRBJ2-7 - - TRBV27 TGTGCCAGCAGTTTGGGCAGGGCCCCGGGCCCCGAGCAGTACTTC CASSLGRAPGPEQYF
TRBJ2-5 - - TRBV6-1 TGTGCCAGCAGTGAGAACAGGCAAGAGACCCAGTACTTC CASSENRQETQYF
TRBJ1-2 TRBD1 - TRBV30 TGTGCCTGGATTTTCTCCGGGACAGGGAAGCTTGGCTACACCTTC CAWIFSGTGKLGYTF
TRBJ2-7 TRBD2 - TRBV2 TGTGCCAGCAGCGGGACTAGCGGGAGTGAGGAGCAGTACTTC CASSGTSGSEEQYF
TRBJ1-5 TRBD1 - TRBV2 TGTGCCAGCATTCAAGACAGGGGCAATCAGCCCCAGCATTTT CASIQDRGNQPQHF
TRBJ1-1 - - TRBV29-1 TGCAGCGTTGAAGATCTTGGGGCCGGGAGGTCTTTCTTT CSVEDLGAGRSFF
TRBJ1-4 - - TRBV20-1 TGCAGTGCTAGCCGGGGGGGCCAACTGTTTTTT CSASRGGQLFF
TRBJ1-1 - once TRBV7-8 TGTGCCAGCAGCATCCAGGGTGGGTTAACTGAAGCTTTCTTT CASSIQGGLTEAFF